Sequencing of this TCR beta chain was carried out in a study of T-cell memory formation after mild COVID-19 (dated by TCRdb to the early 2020s). Context from the whole study: TCR sequence clusters from the two donors were found to be largely donor specific. In two donors, T-cell clones that expanded and contracted after mild COVID-19 were followed by sequencing TCRalpha and TCRbeta repertoires longitudinally. The cohort comprised two young, previously healthy adult volunteers, one female and one male. What the study reported, not specific to this receptor: Some responding clones were detected in pre-infection memory, which suggested that pre-existing cross-reactive memory T cells had joined the SARS-CoV-2 response. Whether the second-wave clones peaking on day 37 were SARS-CoV-2 specific was not confirmed. From day 15 to 85, contracting clones showed balanced CD4/CD8 phenotypes, whereas a second wave of clones that expanded from day 15 to 37 leaned towards CD4+. Only a couple of mild cases were covered by the study, and larger cohorts that include severe cases with pre-infection samples were considered necessary. Contracting CD4+ clones were located mainly in the CM and EM memory subsets, whereas CD8+ clones were found to be enriched in EMRA.

The sequencing machine was an Illumina NovaSeq 6000. TCRalpha and TCRbeta cDNA libraries were built by 5'RACE with constant-segment primers, adding sample barcodes and unique molecular identifiers. Trizol reagent was used to extract RNA from every sample. Libraries were amplified in two PCR steps, with a second sample barcode and Illumina TruSeq adapters added in the second step. Sequencing of libraries was performed on an Illumina NovaSeq with 2 x 150 bp paired-end reads. In the source study's methods: With migec v1.2.7, reads were demultiplexed and then collapsed into UMI-guided consensus sequences. With mixcr v2.1.11, UMI consensuses were aligned to TRA and TRB V and J templates and assembled into clonotypes. Expanded or contracted clonotypes were those called significant by both edgeR and NoisET, with noise models trained on biological replicates. For edgeR calls, a false discovery rate-adjusted p below 0.01 and a log2 fold-change threshold of 1 were applied. As an exploratory analysis of dynamics, PCA with hierarchical clustering was applied to max-normalized trajectories of the 1000 most abundant clonotypes. Separately sequenced CD4+ and CD8+ repertoires were used to assign a CD4 or CD8 phenotype to each responding clone. In TCRdb, the public reads were trimmed at Q25 with fastp and aligned with MiXCR, with productive beta chains retained. Each entry is one CDR3 protein sequence, shown with its most common DNA and genes. Clone size and V and J calls follow TCRdb, not the original study. This sample lists approximately 300,000 distinct CDR3 sequences; roughly a fifth were detected once. More than 20% of the sample goes to the ten largest clones.

PBMCs were isolated by Ficoll-Paque density gradient centrifugation. A word on this clonotype: The antigen this receptor binds is unknown. There are no base qualities to consult, and no much larger clone falls within one base.

Relative to germline, V is 1 base shorter and J is 14 bases shorter, with 9 bases between their ends. The CDR3 runs 11 residues from the cysteine to the phenylalanine. The only DNA kept is the CDR3, 33 bases in frame from the first base. Per the germline V gene (reference sequence), DFQATT is the CDR1 and SNEGSKA is the CDR2. Rearrangement joined TRBV20-1 to TRBJ1-6; 5 matching bases give a weak D call of TRBD1. The TCR sequence derives from a man aged 18 to 29 who had mild COVID-19 (a few samples of this study predate the infection). The sample titles of this study are shuffled in the database, so cell type and time point are left out; the donor was told from shared clones. Sequenced: PBMCs or a T cell subset sorted from them (not recorded which). This receptor has the CDR3 CSARGWGALHF. At the DNA level, the sequence is TGCAGTGCTAGAGGCTGGGGGGCCCTCCACTTT.